What follows are 15 T cell receptor beta chains derived from one specimen sequenced in a study of T cell repertoires and HLA-DP antigens. Profiled with immunoSEQ multiplex PCR; TCRdb holds only in-frame clones, not every one. The table lists some 110,000 clones, more than 85% of them singletons. Antigens of these TCRs are unknown. Sequenced sample: CD4+ T cells from PBMCs. These receptors were collected from a woman in her late teens or twenties in good health and CMV-seronegative.

This clone was observed a single time. The chain combines TRBV18 with TRBJ2-7; 9 bases are a match to TRBD2. CDR1 KGHSH and CDR2 LQKENI come from the germline V gene. The CDR3 has 18 residues. V gave up 3 bases and J gave up 2 bases; unmatched junction bases: 14. The CDR3 nucleotides read TGTGCCAGCTCACCTTGGACTAGCGACATTACGTCGCCCTACGAGCAGTACTTC. This gives the protein CASSPWTSDITSPYEQYF.

The gene calls are TRBV2 and TRBJ2-7; TRBD2 agrees at 14 bases. J gave up 8 bases and V 6 bases, and 9 bases lay outside the gene matches. CDR1 is SNHLY, CDR2 FYNNEI, per germline. CDR3 size: 15 residues. In DNA form, the CDR3 reads TGTGCCAGCAGGGATGCCGGGACTAGCGGGAGTAAGCAGTACTTC. Its protein product is CASRDAGTSGSKQYF.

V and J are TRBV15 and TRBJ2-1, with a tentative D call TRBD1 (6 bases). The CDR3 length is 16 residues. Germline lookup yields CDR1 LNHNV and CDR2 YYDKDF (reference sequence). Between the trimmed V and J ends, which lost 1 base and 7 bases, there was a span of 17 bases. CDR3 region: CATSRAGTRGRNEQFF. CDR3 nucleotide sequence: TGTGCCACCAGCAGAGCCGGGACAAGGGGACGTAATGAGCAGTTCTTC.

The chain is built from TRBV20-1 and TRBJ1-1; D ambiguous. V dropped 6 bases and J dropped 7 bases, with 12 bases sitting between them. In germline, CDR1 is DFQATT, CDR2 SNEGSKA (reference sequence). The CDR3 covers 11 residues. The CDR3, as DNA: TGCAGTGCCTTTCGTACTAATGAAGCTTTCTTT. This translates into CSAFRTNEAFF.

V and J are TRBV18 and TRBJ2-7, with D possibly being TRBD2 (5 bases). The CDR3 is made up of 13 amino acids. V lost 6 bases and J lost 6, with 15 bases in between. CDR1 KGHSH and CDR2 LQKENI come from the germline V gene. The CDR3 DNA reads as TGTGCCAGCTCCCCCCAGAGGGAACTCGAGCAGTACTTC. It specifies CASSPQRELEQYF. Full variable domain (outside the CDR3, taken from reference TRBV18 and TRBJ2-7): NAGVMQNPRHLVRRRGQEARLRCSPMKGHSHVYWYRQLPEEGLKFMVYLQKENIIDESGMPKERFSAEFPKEGPSILRIQQVVRGDSAAYFCASSPQRELEQYFGPGTRLTVT.

The rearrangement links TRBV5-8 to TRBJ2-5; D is uncertain. Germline assignment: CDR1 SGHTS and CDR2 YDEGEE. The CDR3 has 12 amino acids. Trimming shortened V by 7 bases and J by 5 bases, and 12 bases separated the two germline ends. The CDR3 DNA is TGTGCCAGCGAGACCGCCGGGGAGACCCAGTACTTC. Translating it yields CASETAGETQYF.

This sequence joins TRBV7-8 and TRBJ2-1; no clear D gene. Trimming removed 4 bases at V and 3 bases at J, with 10 bases between. Germline CDR1 and CDR2: SGHVS and FQNEAQ. The CDR3 loop spans 14 amino acids. DNA of the CDR3: TGTGCCAGCAGCTCCCCCCTAAGCTACAATGAGCAGTTCTTC. It encodes CASSSPLSYNEQFF.

This clone was seen a handful of times. V gene TRBV29-1 combines with J gene TRBJ2-7; D gene unclear. CDR1 SQVTM and CDR2 ANQGSEA come from the germline V gene. Trimming took 3 bases from V and 1 from J, leaving 13 bases between them. This CDR3 spans 14 amino acids. The chain's CDR3 is CSVELQEVSYEQYF. In DNA form, the CDR3 reads TGCAGCGTTGAGCTGCAAGAAGTTTCCTACGAGCAGTACTTC.

The CDR3 nucleotides are TGTGCCAGCAGCGCCCAGGGGGCTTCTGGAAACACCATATATTTT. Residues: CASSAQGASGNTIYF. J is TRBJ1-3 and V is TRBV9; TRBD1 matches 8 bases. V lost 3 bases to trimming and J lost 1 base; unmatched junction nucleotides: 3. Germline values: CDR1 SGDLS, CDR2 YYNGEE. The CDR3 has 15 residues.

This chain links TRBV27 with TRBJ1-2, with D tentatively TRBD1 (6 bases). The CDR3 is 14 residues long. Germline CDR1 and CDR2: MNHEY and SMNVEV (reference sequence). With 3 bases removed from V and 2 bases from J, the gap between germline ends came to 10 bases. The CDR3 DNA reads TGTGCCAGCAGTTTGGGGACAATGAACTATGGCTACACCTTC. Translating it yields CASSLGTMNYGYTF.

The chain employs TRBV6-5 and TRBJ2-2, with 7 positions matching TRBD1. CDR1 is MNHEY, CDR2 SVGAGI, per germline. V lost 8 bases and J lost 7; bases outside the gene matches: 7. The CDR3 consists of 13 residues. The CDR3 DNA sequence: TGTGCCAGCGGAGACAGGGAGAGCGGGGAGCTGTTTTTT. Its protein is CASGDRESGELFF.

The rearrangement joins TRBV15 to TRBJ1-4; tentative D call: TRBD1 (6 bases). V lost 3 bases and J lost 8, with 22 bases in between. Germline V gene sequence: CDR1 LNHNV, CDR2 YYDKDF (reference sequence). CDR3 length: 17 residues. CDR3 nucleotide sequence: TGTGCCACCAGCAGGACGATAACAGGGCTTCGAATGGAAAAACTGTTTTTT. Translating gives CATSRTITGLRMEKLFF.

A note on this clone: The same CDR3 also results from other DNA sequences found in this sample. The chain couples TRBV18 to TRBJ1-2, with a possible D match to TRBD1 (6 bases). Per germline, CDR1 KGHSH and CDR2 LQKENI. Between the trimmed V and J ends, which lost 2 bases and 3 bases, there was a span of 7 bases. The CDR3 length is 13 residues. The CDR3 bases are TGTGCCAGCTCACCAGACAGGTACTATGGCTACACCTTC. Translating it yields CASSPDRYYGYTF.

The genes are TRBV19 and TRBJ1-2, with D possibly matching TRBD1 (6 bases). The germline gives CDR1 LNHDA, CDR2 SQIVND (reference sequence). This CDR3 spans 16 amino acids. Trimming cost V 1 base and J 3 bases, with 15 bases left between them. In DNA, the CDR3 is TGTGCCAGTAGTATAGTGGGGACAACCGGTGACTATGGCTACACCTTC. This encodes CASSIVGTTGDYGYTF.

The V gene is TRBV7-9, the J gene TRBJ2-3, with TRBD2 identical over 11 bases. The CDR3 has 17 amino acids. The germline gives CDR1 SEHNR, CDR2 FQNEAQ (reference sequence). V lost 0 bases to trimming and J lost 7 bases; unmatched junction nucleotides: 9. The chain's CDR3 is CASSLAHIAGGVNTQYF. CDR3 nucleotide sequence: TGTGCCAGCAGCTTAGCTCACATAGCGGGGGGGGTTAATACGCAGTATTTT.